These 6 T cell receptor beta chains share one sample of origin, sequenced in a study of blood T cell repertoires in COVID-19. Using immunoSEQ multiplex PCR, the repertoire was profiled, and TCRdb retains in-frame clones only, with some absent. The table has 87,000 or so clones, about nine tenths seen once. The sample was peripheral blood. The origin of the receptors is a woman aged 80 or over with acute or convalescent COVID-19.

The chain recombines TRBV10-3 with TRBJ1-5; 10 bases are a match to TRBD1. V gave up 4 bases and J gave up 6 bases; unmatched junction bases: 6. The CDR3 sequence is 15 residues long. Per the germline V gene, CDR1 is ENHRY and CDR2 is SYGVKD. CDR3 sequence: CAISGGTGDGQPQHF. CDR3 coding DNA: TGTGCCATCAGTGGGGGGACAGGGGACGGTCAGCCCCAGCATTTT.

The chain combines TRBV14 with TRBJ2-5; D uncertain. The V end was cut by 3 bases, the J end by 5 bases, with 7 bases between. The CDR3 sequence is 12 residues long. CDR1 and CDR2 from the germline V gene are SGHDN and FVKESK. Here the CDR3 DNA reads TGTGCCAGCAGCCAGAGGCGGGAGACCCAGTACTTC. Amino acids: CASSQRRETQYF.

The rearrangement links TRBV3-1 (or the pseudogene TRBV3-2) to TRBJ2-1, with 8 bases that match TRBD2. The CDR3 has 15 amino acids. In germline, CDR1 is LGHDT, CDR2 YNNKEL (reference sequence). The J segment lost 6 bases and the V segment lost 4 bases, leaving 8 bases of the junction unmatched. The CDR3 nucleotides read TGTGCCAGCAGCCCGCCGGGACTAGGGGGCAATGAGCAGTTCTTC. Translated, it gives CASSPPGLGGNEQFF.

This clone showed up just a few times. The rearrangement uses TRBV6-5 and TRBJ1-1, with D maybe TRBD1 (5 bases). Germline CDR1 MNHEY, CDR2 SVGAGI. The V and J ends lost 5 bases and 1 base respectively, with 11 bases between them. The CDR3 sequence is 14 residues long. CDR3 region: CASSTPGGNTEAFF. DNA of the CDR3: TGTGCCAGCAGTACCCCGGGGGGGAACACTGAAGCTTTCTTT.

This clone was counted a single time. J is TRBJ2-2 and V is TRBV6-5, with D maybe TRBD2 (6 bases). The ends were cut back, 8 bases at V and 2 bases at J, with 12 bases in the middle. The germline CDR1 and CDR2 sequences are MNHEY and SVGAGI. CDR3 size: 14 residues. The CDR3 DNA is TGTGCCAGCCAAAAGGACTATAACACCGGGGAGCTGTTTTTT. It is translated as CASQKDYNTGELFF.

The V call is TRBV3-1 (or the pseudogene TRBV3-2), the J call TRBJ2-2; no definite D call. This CDR3 region has 14 residues. Germline V gene sequence: CDR1 LGHDT, CDR2 YNNKEL (reference sequence). Trimming stripped 0 bases from V and 4 bases from J, with 6 bases between. The CDR3 DNA reads as TGTGCCAGCAGCCAAGACTACCCCACCGGGGAGCTGTTTTTT. This translates into CASSQDYPTGELFF.